This record covers a single T cell receptor beta chain. Its antigen is undetermined. The conserved closing phenylalanine or tryptophan is absent in this CDR3, likely reflecting a read error. This sample was included in a study of tumor-infiltrating lymphocytes in primary liver carcinoma. Findings of the study overall: Tumor top-250-clone fraction significantly exceeded that of blood (p = 0.039).

V lost 6 bases and J 7 bases, leaving 16 bases between the germline ends. CDR1 is MNHEY, CDR2 SVGAGI, per germline. The CDR3 spans 13 residues. Without any cell sorting, roughly 18-30 mg of bulk tissue yielded co-extracted RNA and DNA. Researchers generated TCR beta cDNA from about 500 ng of total RNA, relying on a constant-region primer. Three nested multiplex PCR rounds of slightly modified ARM-PCR generated TCR beta libraries. Researchers ran the first two PCR rounds for ten to eleven cycles each with TRBV1-TRBV30 forward primers and a C-beta reverse primer. In TCRdb, the multiplex PCR reads were re-called with MiXCR into one record per CDR3 protein. Among roughly 80,000 distinct CDR3 sequences listed, 69% were seen once.

The V and J genes are TRBV6-5 and TRBJ2-7; tentatively, D is TRBD1 or TRBD2 (5 bases each). The sample was tumor-adjacent normal liver tissue. This clonotype was sampled from a man aged 40-49 years with primary liver carcinoma and hepatitis B virus infection. The CDR3 here is CASRMGPRMEQYL. The CDR3 DNA is TGTGCCAGCAGAATGGGACCGAGGATGGAGCAGTACTTA.